Described below is a single T cell receptor (beta chain) sequence and its context. As yet, its antigen is unknown. These data originate in a study of shared clonotypes between healthy human individuals. On the study more broadly: CD4 naive and memory got three plates each, CD8 naive two, CD8 memory one.

Measured with immunoSEQ multiplex PCR; TCRdb has only the in-frame clones, and not every one. This repertoire shows some 2.1 million clones, about 95% found once; its top ten account for about 1.1%. Selected positively for CCR7 and CD45RO-negative, naive CD8 cells excluded terminally differentiated effector memory CD45RA+ cells. Every one of the donors was a Caucasian adult that lived in Nashville, Tennessee. The study's findings and limits: Naive subsets typically showed greater estimated richness than memory subsets.

Sequenced input: naive CD8+ T cells sorted from blood. The TCR originated in a man between 18 and 35 years old in good health.

As DNA, the CDR3 is TGTGCCAGCAGCTTAAATGCGGGAAACGAGCAGTACTTC. It yields the protein CASSLNAGNEQYF. The chain links TRBV11-2 to TRBJ2-7; D may be TRBD2 (6 bases). CDR3 length: 13 amino acids. V was shortened by 2 bases and J by 5 bases, with 10 bases between the two germline ends. Germline values: CDR1 SGHAT, CDR2 FQNNGV.